The following is a T cell receptor (beta chain) sequence with its context. These data are taken from a study of blood T cell repertoires in COVID-19. Overall study context: The samples span acute and convalescent COVID-19 from the United States, Italy and Spain.

CDR3 length equals 15 residues. V was clipped by 6 bases and J by 1 base; unmatched bases: 5. CDR1 SNHLY and CDR2 FYNNEI come from the germline V gene. In the original processing: From reference gene primer amplification, estimates of nucleated cell counts were derived. Data came from immunoSEQ multiplex PCR; TCRdb stores just in-frame clones and leaves some out. V, J and clone size derive from that table, while D and trimming were established from the DNA sequence. The table lists about 140,000 clones, about 80% of them singletons. This receptor was identified in an elderly woman in a cohort sampled during active or convalescent COVID-19. This chain connects TRBV2 to TRBJ2-3; the match to TRBD1 covers 9 bases. Sequenced sample: peripheral blood. The CDR3 is CASRPQGARTDTQYF. CDR3 nucleotide sequence: TGTGCCAGCAGGCCACAGGGGGCCCGCACAGATACGCAGTATTTT. Drawing the rest from reference TRBV2 and TRBJ2-3, the complete variable domain is EPEVTQTPSHQVTQMGQEVILRCVPISNHLYFYWYRQILGQKVEFLVSFYNNEISEKSEIFDDQFSVERPDGSNFTLKIRSTKLEDSAMYFCASRPQGARTDTQYFGPGTRLTVL.